These 22 T cell receptor beta chains originate from one sample sequenced in a study of human T cells and chemical hapten exposure. A single record per CDR3 protein comes from TCRdb applying MiXCR to the RACE reads. The sample holds 180,000 or so distinct CDR3 sequences, approximately 20% seen once. Noted time point: patch test 1, 2 weeks after DPC sensitization. Treatment described: therapeutic diphenylcyclopropenone sensitization with weekly scalp DPC. Sequences were derived from whole blood, sampled in connection with sensitization to the hapten diphenylcyclopropenone (DPC). These receptors originate from a woman aged 45 to 65 with alopecia areata. Some clones in this sample may be carry-over from other donors' samples.

CDR3: CASSFGLASEQYF. CDR3 nucleotides: TGTGCCAGCAGTTTTGGACTAGCAAGCGAGCAGTACTTC. V usage is TRBV6-5 and J usage is TRBJ2-7; 8 bases are shared with TRBD2. Germline CDR1 MNHEY, CDR2 SVGAGI. V trimming: 4 bases; J trimming: 6 bases; junction bases outside the gene matches: 5. This CDR3 spans 13 amino acids.

In its sample, this clonotype was seen once. The CDR3: CASSLEGTRVFNEQFF. DNA for the CDR3: TGCGCCAGCAGCTTGGAGGGGACTAGGGTCTTCAATGAGCAGTTCTTC. V usage is TRBV5-1 and J usage is TRBJ2-1, with TRBD2 identical over 8 bases. This CDR3 spans 16 amino acids. The germline gives CDR1 SGHRS, CDR2 YFSETQ. Trimming cost V 0 bases and J 6 bases; bases outside gene matches: 8.

Points on this clonotype: A junction end diverges from the germline sequence, so it may reflect a read error. This rearrangement joins TRBV5-8 to TRBJ1-1; no clear D gene. Germline V gives CDR1 SGHTS, CDR2 YDEGEE. The length of the CDR3 is 15 residues. This chain's CDR3 is CASTLGINMNTEAFF. The CDR3 nucleotides read TGTGCCAGCACCTTGGGGATAAACATGAACACTGAAGCTTTCTTT.

This CDR3 is CASSSRPGVSTGELFF. The CDR3 nucleotides are TGTGCCAGCAGTTCTCGTCCGGGGGTCAGCACCGGGGAGCTGTTTTTT. This chain joins TRBV27 and TRBJ2-2, with D tentatively TRBD2 (6 bases). In germline, CDR1 is MNHEY, CDR2 SMNVEV (reference sequence). The CDR3 is made up of 16 amino acids. V was shortened by 4 bases and J by 4 bases, with 16 bases between the two germline ends.

This clonotype was observed a few times. CDR3: CASSLETGKNTGELFF. The CDR3 nucleotides are TGCGCCAGCAGCTTGGAGACAGGGAAGAACACCGGGGAGCTGTTTTTT. The chain combines TRBV5-1 with TRBJ2-2; 7 bases are a match to TRBD1. The CDR3 has 16 amino acids. J lost 1 base, V lost 0 bases, and 3 bases had no gene match. From germline, CDR1 is SGHRS and CDR2 YFSETQ. The full variable domain, in which reference TRBV5-1 and TRBJ2-2 provide the parts outside the CDR3, is KAGVTQTPRYLIKTRGQQVTLSCSPISGHRSVSWYQQTPGQGLQFLFEYFSETQRNKGNFPGRFSGRQFSNSRSEMNVSTLELGDSALYLCASSLETGKNTGELFFGEGSRLTVL.

This clonotype was observed a handful of times. V gene TRBV25-1 combines with J gene TRBJ2-6, with 7 bases that match TRBD1. Germline V gene sequence: CDR1 MGHDK, CDR2 SYGVNS. The CDR3 loop spans 18 amino acids. V lost 1 base to trimming and J lost 1 base; unmatched junction nucleotides: 7. The CDR3: CASSELAGGSSGANVLTF. The CDR3 DNA sequence: TGTGCCAGCAGTGAATTGGCAGGGGGTTCATCTGGGGCCAACGTCCTGACTTTC.

The rearrangement links TRBV9 to TRBJ1-6, with 8 nucleotides matching TRBD1. Germline CDR1 and CDR2: SGDLS and YYNGEE. The trim removed 2 bases at V and 7 bases at J, leaving 2 bases unmatched. The CDR3 length is 14 residues. CDR3 bases: TGTGCCAGCAGCGTGGACAGGGACAATTCACCCCTCCACTTT. Translated: CASSVDRDNSPLHF.

V gene TRBV29-1 combines with J gene TRBJ2-1; unclear D gene. The germline V gene encodes CDR1 SQVTM and CDR2 ANQGSEA. This CDR3 comprises 11 residues. Trimming left V 7 bases short and J 3 bases short, with 7 bases between. DNA of the CDR3: TGCAGCGCGGATATCTACAATGAGCAGTTCTTC. The encoded protein is CSADIYNEQFF.

Comments on this clonotype: A much bigger clone sits one base away, suggesting this may be a read error. V and J are TRBV3-1 and TRBJ2-2, with a possible D match to TRBD2 (6 bases). The CDR3 is 16 amino acids. Trimming took off 1 base at V and 1 base at J, with 10 bases between the two ends. From germline, CDR1 is LGHDT and CDR2 YNNKEL (reference sequence). CDR3 sequence: CASSQVMGGNTGELFF. CDR3 sequence (DNA): TGTGCCAGCAGCCAAGTAATGGGAGGGAACACCGGGGAGCTGTTTTTT.

This clonotype was detected a few times. The rearrangement uses TRBV5-1 and TRBJ2-7; 9 bases fit TRBD1. The CDR3 covers 15 residues. Trimming at V came to 4 bases and at J to 5 bases, leaving 10 bases not matched to a gene. The germline V gene encodes CDR1 SGHRS and CDR2 YFSETQ. CDR3 amino acids: CASSGRGQGLDEQYF. CDR3 nucleotides: TGCGCCAGCAGCGGGCGCGGACAGGGGTTGGACGAGCAGTACTTC. Together with reference TRBV5-1 and TRBJ2-7, the CDR3 gives the full variable domain: KAGVTQTPRYLIKTRGQQVTLSCSPISGHRSVSWYQQTPGQGLQFLFEYFSETQRNKGNFPGRFSGRQFSNSRSEMNVSTLELGDSALYLCASSGRGQGLDEQYFGPGTRLTVT.

This clonotype has more than one count but fewer than ten. V gene TRBV5-1 combines with J gene TRBJ2-2, with D uncertain. This CDR3 region has 13 residues. Germline V gives CDR1 SGHRS, CDR2 YFSETQ. V lost 3 bases to trimming and J lost 6 bases, with 9 bases between them. The CDR3 here is CASSSELAGELFF. For the CDR3, the DNA is TGCGCCAGCAGCTCAGAGCTAGCCGGGGAGCTGTTTTTT.

This chain connects TRBV20-1 to TRBJ2-3; D perhaps matches TRBD2 (6 bases). CDR1 is DFQATT, CDR2 SNEGSKA, per germline (reference sequence). This CDR3 has 16 residues. The V gene lost 5 bases and the J gene lost 0 bases, with 18 bases spanning the gap. This CDR3 is CSAGVGGRASTDTQYF. CDR3 in DNA: TGCAGTGCTGGGGTGGGAGGCAGAGCTAGCACAGATACGCAGTATTTT.

This clonotype was observed a few times. The chain carries TRBV15 and TRBJ1-1; no clear D gene. This CDR3 is built from 14 residues. Trimming took 0 bases from V and 0 from J, leaving 5 bases between them. Germline CDR1 is LNHNV and CDR2 is YYDKDF (reference sequence). CDR3 residues: CATSRDYLNTEAFF. The CDR3 nucleotides are TGTGCCACCAGCAGAGATTACCTGAACACTGAAGCTTTCTTT. Variable domain in full (rest from reference TRBV15 and TRBJ1-1): DAMVIQNPRYQVTQFGKPVTLSCSQTLNHNVMYWYQQKSSQAPKLLFHYYDKDFNNEADTPDNFQSRRPNTSFCFLDIRSPGLGDTAMYLCATSRDYLNTEAFFGQGTRLTVV.

This clonotype has only a few counts. This chain connects TRBV27 to TRBJ1-2, with TRBD1 identical over 7 bases. Germline V gene sequence: CDR1 MNHEY, CDR2 SMNVEV (reference sequence). V was pared by 5 bases and J by 3 bases, with 9 bases of the junction left unmatched. This CDR3 has 15 residues. The CDR3 DNA is TGTGCCAGCAGTCCCGACAGGGCTGGCGACTATGGCTACACCTTC. Its translation: CASSPDRAGDYGYTF.

DNA of the CDR3: TGCAGCGTTGGTCAGCGGGAGATCTACAATGAGCAGTTCTTC. Translation: CSVGQREIYNEQFF. This chain uses TRBV29-1 with TRBJ2-1, with 8 nucleotides matching TRBD2. Trimming at V came to 4 bases and at J to 3 bases, leaving 5 bases not matched to a gene. Germline V gives CDR1 SQVTM, CDR2 ANQGSEA. The CDR3 is made up of 14 amino acids.

The V call is TRBV18, the J call TRBJ2-3, with 12 bases identical to TRBD2. Germline trimming cut 2 bases from V and 6 bases from J; bases unmatched to any gene: 3. In germline, CDR1 is KGHSH, CDR2 LQKENI. The CDR3 runs 15 residues. This CDR3 reads CASSPGLAGSDTQYF. As DNA, the CDR3 is TGTGCCAGCTCACCAGGACTAGCGGGATCCGATACGCAGTATTTT.

The chain has TRBV7-9 and TRBJ2-1; 7 nucleotides align to TRBD1. CDR1 is SEHNR and CDR2 is FQNEAQ in the germline V gene (reference sequence). Trimming removed 4 bases from V and 0 bases from J; junction bases left unmatched: 9. The CDR3 loop spans 17 amino acids. CDR3 nucleotides: TGTGCCAGCAGCTCCTCTTCGACAGGGAACTCCTACAATGAGCAGTTCTTC. Residues: CASSSSSTGNSYNEQFF.

This clonotype has more than one count but fewer than ten. The J gene is TRBJ2-2, the V gene TRBV13, with D unresolved. CDR1 PRHDT and CDR2 FYEKMQ come from the germline V gene (reference sequence). The CDR3 extends over 14 amino acids. V shed 2 bases and J shed 5 bases, with 9 bases lying between them. Here the CDR3 reads CASSLNPATGELFF. The CDR3 DNA follows: TGTGCCAGCAGCTTAAATCCGGCTACCGGGGAGCTGTTTTTT.

The rearrangement links TRBV24-1 to TRBJ2-3, with no clear D. Germline V CDR1 and CDR2: KGHDR, SFDVKD. Trimming stripped 5 bases from V and 1 base from J, with 3 bases between. This CDR3 is built from 12 residues. The CDR3 DNA is TGTGCCACCAGTGGCGGCACAGATACGCAGTATTTT. Protein product: CATSGGTDTQYF.

This clonotype has only a few counts. This sequence joins TRBV10-3 and TRBJ2-4, with 8 bases aligning to TRBD2. Germline lookup yields CDR1 ENHRY and CDR2 SYGVKD. Trimming cost V 7 bases and J 10 bases; bases outside gene matches: 6. The CDR3 sequence is 12 residues long. The CDR3 DNA reads TGTGCCATCACCTTAGCGGGAATGATTCAGTACTTC. Translated, it gives CAITLAGMIQYF.

This clonotype has more than one count but fewer than ten. The chain uses TRBV5-1 and TRBJ2-1; D not resolved. V dropped 3 bases and J dropped 3 bases, with 4 bases sitting between them. Germline CDR1 and CDR2: SGHRS and YFSETQ. The CDR3 spans 12 residues. This CDR3 reads CASSSIYNEQFF. The CDR3 DNA is TGCGCCAGCAGCTCGATCTACAATGAGCAGTTCTTC.

V gene TRBV20-1 combines with J gene TRBJ2-1, with D hard to call. CDR3 length: 14 residues. Trimming removed 8 bases from V and 8 bases from J, with 22 bases in between. Per germline, CDR1 DFQATT and CDR2 SNEGSKA (reference sequence). The CDR3 reads CSPTGGDLNHEQFF. CDR3 DNA: TGCAGTCCAACGGGCGGAGATTTAAACCATGAGCAGTTCTTC.